The rows below give T cell receptor beta chains drawn from one sample of a study of T cell responses to AZD1222 COVID-19 vaccine. The table came from immunoSEQ multiplex PCR; TCRdb's copy has only in-frame clones and leaves some out. Among over 130,000 clones listed, approximately 90% were seen once. The specimen comprised peripheral blood, sampled 28 days after the second AZD1222 dose. These TCRs come from an adult who received the AZD1222 COVID-19 vaccine. Each CDR3 is given with its conserved first and last residue. D genes are given only for firm matches.

CAWTGVNEKLFF | TGTGCCTGGACAGGGGTAAATGAAAAACTGTTTTTT | TRBJ1-4 | NA | TRBV30
CASSVEGGAGNTIYF | TGTGCCAGCAGCGTAGAAGGAGGGGCTGGAAACACCATATATTTT | TRBJ1-3 | NA | TRBV9
CASSQSGWEQYF | TGTGCCAGCAGCCAATCAGGATGGGAGCAGTACTTC | TRBJ2-7 | NA | TRBV14
CASRGRDEQYF | TGTGCCAGTAGGGGCAGGGACGAGCAGTACTTC | TRBJ2-7 | NA | TRBV19
CATSDTFPHLNQPQHF | TGTGCCACCAGTGATACCTTCCCTCATCTCAATCAGCCCCAGCATTTT | TRBJ1-5 | NA | TRBV24-1
CAWSVLSPGELFF | TGTGCCTGGAGTGTACTCAGTCCCGGGGAGCTGTTTTTT | TRBJ2-2 | NA | TRBV30
CASSPQDSGLSGANVLTF | TGTGCCAGCTCCCCACAGGATTCGGGGCTCTCTGGGGCCAACGTCCTGACTTTC | TRBJ2-6 | NA | TRBV18
CASSQAQGIYGYTF | TGCGCCAGCAGCCAAGCCCAGGGGATCTATGGCTACACCTTC | TRBJ1-2 | NA | TRBV4-3
CASSERGGRHEQFF | TGTGCCAGCTCGGAGCGGGGGGGCCGTCATGAGCAGTTCTTC | TRBJ2-1 | TRBD2 | TRBV2
CASGGDYEQYF | TGTGCCAGCGGGGGGGACTACGAGCAGTACTTC | TRBJ2-7 | TRBD2 | TRBV5-4
CASSPRGGGSKLFF | TGTGCCAGCAGTCCCCGGGGAGGCGGGTCAAAACTGTTTTTT | TRBJ1-4 | NA | TRBV27
CASRPSRGQGSPLHF | TGTGCCAGCAGACCAAGCAGGGGTCAGGGTTCACCCCTCCACTTT | TRBJ1-6 | NA | TRBV6-4
CASRPHRDSYNEQFF | TGTGCCAGCAGACCACACCGGGACAGCTACAATGAGCAGTTCTTC | TRBJ2-1 | TRBD1 | TRBV28
CASSLSLRVGYTF | TGTGCCAGCAGTTTATCCCTTAGGGTGGGCTACACCTTC | TRBJ1-2 | NA | TRBV28
CASSLDRDTEAFF | TGTGCCAGCAGCCTCGACAGGGACACTGAAGCTTTCTTT | TRBJ1-1 | TRBD1 | TRBV5-6
CASSGPNGYTF | TGTGCCAGCAGCGGACCGAATGGCTACACCTTC | TRBJ1-2 | NA | TRBV5-6
CATYGTVSNQPQHF | TGTGCCACTTACGGGACAGTAAGCAATCAGCCCCAGCATTTT | TRBJ1-5 | TRBD1 | TRBV6-6
CATWTVTANYGYTF | TGTGCCACCTGGACTGTGACAGCTAACTATGGCTACACCTTC | TRBJ1-2 | NA | TRBV28
CASSRGQLEGELFF | TGTGCCAGCAGCCGGGGACAGCTAGAGGGGGAGCTGTTTTTT | TRBJ2-2 | TRBD1 | TRBV7-8
CASSPRVSGVSYEQYF | TGTGCCAGCTCACCACGGGTCTCGGGAGTGTCCTACGAGCAGTACTTC | TRBJ2-7 | NA | TRBV18
CASSLPQGNYGYTF | TGTGCCAGCAGTTTGCCACAGGGCAACTATGGCTACACCTTC | TRBJ1-2 | NA | TRBV28
CASTGPGVGLGRGLNTEAFF | TGTGCCAGTACGGGTCCCGGGGTAGGATTGGGGAGGGGTTTAAACACTGAAGCTTTCTTT | TRBJ1-1 | NA | TRBV19
CASSWGQGALDIQYF | TGTGCCAGCAGTTGGGGACAGGGGGCTTTAGACATTCAGTACTTC | TRBJ2-4 | TRBD1 | TRBV28
CASGRQGPEAFF | TGTGCCAGTGGGCGACAGGGGCCTGAAGCTTTCTTT | TRBJ1-1 | TRBD1 | TRBV28
CAIRPSGRADREQYF | TGTGCCATCAGACCCTCGGGCAGGGCCGATCGGGAGCAGTACTTC | TRBJ2-7 | NA | TRBV10-3
CSVSETSNQPQHF | TGCAGCGTTTCGGAAACTAGCAATCAGCCCCAGCATTTT | TRBJ1-5 | NA | TRBV29-1
CASSGTSSGAYEQYF | TGTGCCAGCAGTGGGACTAGCAGCGGGGCTTACGAGCAGTACTTC | TRBJ2-7 | TRBD2 | TRBV2
CASSRDSGGYNEQFF | TGTGCCAGTAGTAGAGATAGCGGGGGCTACAATGAGCAGTTCTTC | TRBJ2-1 | TRBD2 | TRBV19
CASSPIGTERGYTF | TGTGCCAGCAGCCCCATCGGGACCGAGAGGGGCTACACCTTT | TRBJ1-2 | NA | TRBV5-6
CASSSRTGEKLFF | TGTGCCAGCAGCTCCAGGACGGGAGAAAAACTGTTTTTT | TRBJ1-4 | NA | TRBV11-2
CASSPSQTEGNTIYF | TGTGCCAGCTCACCGAGCCAGACAGAAGGAAACACCATATATTTT | TRBJ1-3 | NA | TRBV18
CASSVGVGNQPQHF | TGTGCCAGCAGCGTAGGGGTGGGGAATCAGCCCCAGCATTTT | TRBJ1-5 | NA | TRBV9
CASSEGTEFYGYTF | TGTGCCAGCAGTGAAGGGACAGAATTTTATGGCTACACCTTC | TRBJ1-2 | NA | TRBV2
CASSYTGGNQPQHF | TGTGCCAGCAGTTATACAGGTGGTAATCAGCCCCAGCATTTT | TRBJ1-5 | NA | TRBV6-5
CASSSKDYSTYEQYF | TGTGCCAGCAGCAGCAAAGATTATAGCACCTACGAGCAGTACTTC | TRBJ2-7 | NA | TRBV21-1
CAYRDRGPYEQYF | TGTGCCTACCGGGACAGGGGTCCCTACGAGCAGTACTTC | TRBJ2-7 | TRBD1 | TRBV30
CASSLDLLNEQFF | TGTGCCAGCAGCTTGGATCTGCTCAATGAGCAGTTCTTC | TRBJ2-1 | NA | TRBV5-4
CAWRGRWFAGNEQFF | TGTGCCTGGAGGGGGAGGTGGTTTGCGGGCAATGAGCAGTTCTTC | TRBJ2-1 | NA | TRBV30
CSVRRGARDPNEQFF | TGCAGCGTCCGAAGGGGGGCTAGGGACCCCAATGAGCAGTTCTTC | TRBJ2-1 | NA | TRBV29-1
CASSSPSRVNYGYTF | TGTGCCAGTAGTTCCCCGTCCCGGGTCAACTATGGCTACACCTTC | TRBJ1-2 | NA | TRBV19
CAISGSHLYNSPLHF | TGTGCCATCAGTGGATCTCACTTATATAATTCACCCCTCCACTTT | TRBJ1-6 | NA | TRBV10-3
CASSLIAYGYTF | TGTGCCAGCAGTTTAATTGCCTATGGCTACACCTTC | TRBJ1-2 | NA | TRBV12-3/TRBV12-4
CASSFRDGDEAFF | TGTGCCAGCTCATTCCGGGACGGAGATGAAGCTTTCTTT | TRBJ1-1 | NA | TRBV18
CASSLHDRGQRDTQYF | TGCGCCAGCAGCCTGCATGACAGGGGTCAAAGAGATACGCAGTATTTT | TRBJ2-3 | TRBD1 | TRBV5-1
CAWSAQKLGTDTQYF | TGTGCCTGGAGCGCCCAAAAGCTTGGTACAGATACGCAGTATTTT | TRBJ2-3 | NA | TRBV30
CASSWGTSGVSRETQYF | TGTGCCAGCAGCTGGGGGACTAGCGGGGTTTCTAGGGAGACCCAGTACTTC | TRBJ2-5 | TRBD2 | TRBV11-2
CAISDTIAGGTDTQYF | TGTGCCATCAGTGACACTATAGCGGGCGGCACAGATACGCAGTATTTT | TRBJ2-3 | TRBD2 | TRBV10-3
CASSHDYANTGELFF | TGTGCCAGCAGCCATGACTACGCGAACACCGGGGAGCTGTTTTTT | TRBJ2-2 | NA | TRBV3-1/TRBV3-2